These 14 T cell receptor beta chains were all obtained from the same sample, sequenced in a study of shared clonotypes between healthy human individuals. Generated by immunoSEQ multiplex PCR, the TCRdb table keeps only in-frame clones and is missing some. The sample lists some 2 million clones, roughly 96% occurring once. The sample comprised naive CD4+ T cells sorted from blood. Subset denoted: CD45RA+ positively selected. The origin of the receptors is a man younger than 35 in good health.

The chain is built from TRBV10-3 and TRBJ2-1; 11 positions agree with TRBD2. V was clipped by 0 bases and J by 7 bases; unmatched bases: 5. The germline V gene encodes CDR1 ENHRY and CDR2 SYGVKD. The CDR3 totals 16 residues. The CDR3 protein is CAISESGTSGKNEQFF. CDR3 DNA: TGTGCCATCAGTGAGTCAGGGACTAGCGGAAAGAATGAGCAGTTCTTC.

Remarks on this clone: Relative to the germline gene, one junction end is altered; a read error may explain this. Other DNA sequences from this sample encode an identical CDR3 as well. The rearrangement joins TRBV18 to TRBJ1-5, with a tentative D call TRBD1 (5 bases). CDR3 size: 14 residues. CDR1 is KGHSH, CDR2 LQKENI, per germline. The CDR3 here is CASSPDRGNQPQHF. For the CDR3, the DNA is TGCGCCAGCTCGCCTGACAGAGGCAATCAGCCCCAGCATTTT. Complete variable domain (other parts from reference TRBV18 and TRBJ1-5): NAGVMQNPRHLVRRRGQEARLRCSPMKGHSHVYWYRQLPEEGLKFMVYLQKENIIDESGMPKERFSAEFPKEGPSILRIQQVVRGDSAAYFCASSPDRGNQPQHFGDGTRLSIL.

The chain links TRBV2 to TRBJ2-7, with 11 bases that match TRBD2. The ends lost 6 bases at V and 6 bases at J; junction bases unmatched: 13. The CDR3 contains 16 residues. CDR1 SNHLY and CDR2 FYNNEI come from the germline V gene. CDR3 in amino acids: CASSDGYSGRASEQYF. Here the CDR3 DNA reads TGTGCCAGCAGCGACGGTTATAGCGGGAGGGCCAGCGAGCAGTACTTC. The whole variable domain, filled in from reference TRBV2 and TRBJ2-7, reads EPEVTQTPSHQVTQMGQEVILRCVPISNHLYFYWYRQILGQKVEFLVSFYNNEISEKSEIFDDQFSVERPDGSNFTLKIRSTKLEDSAMYFCASSDGYSGRASEQYFGPGTRLTVT.

In regard to this clone: The sample has other DNA sequences that encode this CDR3 too. This sequence joins TRBV7-2 and TRBJ1-5; D uncertain. The length of the CDR3 is 13 residues. The germline gives CDR1 SGHTA, CDR2 FQGNSA. The V end was cut by 5 bases, the J end by 6 bases, with 11 bases between. CDR3: CASSRGMGQPQHF. CDR3 nucleotide sequence: TGTGCCAGCAGCCGGGGTATGGGTCAGCCCCAGCATTTT.

A single count supports this clone. V gene TRBV10-3 combines with J gene TRBJ2-5; 8 nucleotides align to TRBD2. The V and J ends lost 6 bases and 5 bases, in that order; junction bases with no gene match: 8. This CDR3 spans 14 amino acids. The germline CDR1 and CDR2 sequences are ENHRY and SYGVKD. CDR3 amino acids: CAISSQGGGETQYF. CDR3 DNA sequence: TGTGCCATCAGCAGTCAGGGCGGGGGGGAGACCCAGTACTTC.

The genes are TRBV10-3 and TRBJ2-1; D is ambiguous. The CDR3 is 13 amino acids. V was clipped by 3 bases and J by 5 bases, with 8 bases between them. CDR1 and CDR2 from the germline V gene are ENHRY and SYGVKD. CDR3 DNA sequence: TGTGCCATCAGTGAAGGGCAGGACAATGAGCAGTTCTTC. Its protein product is CAISEGQDNEQFF.

The V call is TRBV28, the J call TRBJ2-1, with no clear D. Germline assignment: CDR1 MDHEN and CDR2 SYDVKM. CDR3 size: 12 residues. Deletions cut 10 bases from V and 0 bases from J, with 7 bases between. The CDR3, as DNA: TGTGCCACCTACAGCTCCTACAATGAGCAGTTCTTC. This codes for CATYSSYNEQFF.

The chain links TRBV10-3 to TRBJ2-1; 7 positions match TRBD2. CDR1 and CDR2 (germline): ENHRY, SYGVKD. The CDR3 contains 16 residues. V lost 1 base, J lost 0 bases, and 3 bases stayed unmatched. CDR3 coding DNA: TGTGCCATCAGTGAGTTCGGCGGGAGCTCCTACAATGAGCAGTTCTTC. Translation: CAISEFGGSSYNEQFF.

The chain couples TRBV6-1 to TRBJ2-5; D call uncertain. V lost 1 base and J 1 base, leaving 10 bases between the germline ends. The CDR3 contains 15 residues. From germline, CDR1 is MNHNS and CDR2 SASEGT. Here the CDR3 reads CASSEGTGFQETQYF. The CDR3 bases are TGTGCCAGCAGTGAAGGTACCGGGTTCCAAGAGACCCAGTACTTC.

Notes on this clone: Distinct nucleotide sequences in the sample also encode this CDR3. The chain recombines TRBV6-5 with TRBJ2-2, with D unresolved. The germline CDR1 and CDR2 sequences are MNHEY and SVGAGI. The CDR3 has 11 amino acids. V lost 2 bases and J 8 bases, leaving 3 bases between the germline ends. This chain's CDR3 is CASSYGGELFF. The DNA of the CDR3 is TGTGCCAGCAGTTACGGAGGGGAGCTGTTTTTT.

This clone has only one observation. V gene TRBV29-1 combines with J gene TRBJ1-1, with D possibly TRBD1 on 5 matching bases. Germline CDR1 reads SQVTM; CDR2 reads ANQGSEA. Trimming removed 0 bases at V and 11 bases at J, with 10 bases between. CDR3 length equals 11 residues. The CDR3 region has the DNA TGCAGCGTTGAAGAGGTAGGGGTGGCTTTCTTT. This codes for CSVEEVGVAFF.

J is TRBJ2-5 and V is TRBV10-1, with a tentative D call TRBD1 (6 bases). Per germline, CDR1 WNHNN and CDR2 SYGVQD (reference sequence). This CDR3 has 14 amino acids. V shed 4 bases and J shed 2 bases, with 11 bases lying between them. CDR3 sequence: CASSADRRQETQYF. Here the CDR3 DNA reads TGCGCCAGCAGTGCCGACAGGAGGCAAGAGACCCAGTACTTC.

The chain uses TRBV4-1 and TRBJ1-1; D ambiguous. Trimming stripped 3 bases from V and 10 bases from J, with 21 bases between. The CDR3 is 15 amino acids. In germline, CDR1 is MGHRA, CDR2 YSYEKL. CDR3 sequence: CASSHPSTATGRAFF. The CDR3 coding sequence is TGCGCCAGCAGCCATCCTTCGACGGCAACCGGCAGAGCTTTCTTT.

This clone came up once. In nucleotides, the CDR3 is TGCGCCAGCAGCCAAGACCCGACAGGGGGGATAGGGAACACTGAAGCTTTCTTT. It codes for CASSQDPTGGIGNTEAFF. The V gene is TRBV4-1, the J gene TRBJ1-1; 9 bases map to TRBD1. Per germline, CDR1 MGHRA and CDR2 YSYEKL. V gave up 0 bases and J gave up 1 base; unmatched junction bases: 9. The CDR3 has 18 amino acids.